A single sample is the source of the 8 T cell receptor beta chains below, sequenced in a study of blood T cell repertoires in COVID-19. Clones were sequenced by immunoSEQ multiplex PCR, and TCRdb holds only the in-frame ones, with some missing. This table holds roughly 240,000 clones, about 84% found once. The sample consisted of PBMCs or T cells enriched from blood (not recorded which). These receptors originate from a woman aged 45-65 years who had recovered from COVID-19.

The CDR3 coding sequence is TGTGCCAGCAGCCAGTCGTGCCGGAACACCATATATTTT. It specifies CASSQSCRNTIYF. This chain links TRBV3-1 (or the pseudogene TRBV3-2) with TRBJ1-3; no clear D gene. CDR1 and CDR2 from the germline V gene are LGHDT and YNNKEL (reference sequence). V gave up 3 bases and J gave up 7 bases, with 10 bases separating them. The length of the CDR3 is 13 residues.

The CDR3 coding sequence is TGCAGCGTCCGCACCGGGGAGCTGTTTTTT. Its protein product is CSVRTGELFF. This sequence joins TRBV29-1 and TRBJ2-2; D gene uncertain. Trimming pared 6 bases from V and 4 bases from J, leaving 3 bases between. The CDR3 consists of 10 residues. Germline CDR1 is SQVTM and CDR2 is ANQGSEA.

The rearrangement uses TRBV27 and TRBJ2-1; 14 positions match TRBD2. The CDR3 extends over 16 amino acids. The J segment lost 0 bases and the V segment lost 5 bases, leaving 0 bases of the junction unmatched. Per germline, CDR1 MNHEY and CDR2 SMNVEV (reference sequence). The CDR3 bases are TGTGCCAGCAGTGGGACTAGCGGGAGCTCCTACAATGAGCAGTTCTTC. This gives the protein CASSGTSGSSYNEQFF.

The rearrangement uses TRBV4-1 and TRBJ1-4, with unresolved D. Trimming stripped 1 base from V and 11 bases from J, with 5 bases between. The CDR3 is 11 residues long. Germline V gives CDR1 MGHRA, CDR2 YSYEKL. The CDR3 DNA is TGCGCCAGCAGCCAAGCGGGTAAACTGTTTTTT. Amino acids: CASSQAGKLFF.

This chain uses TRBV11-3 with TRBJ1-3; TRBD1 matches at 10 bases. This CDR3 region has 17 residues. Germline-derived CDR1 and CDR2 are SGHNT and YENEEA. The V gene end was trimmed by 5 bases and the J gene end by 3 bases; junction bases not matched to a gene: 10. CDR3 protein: CASSPGQGPSGGNTIYF. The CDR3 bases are TGTGCCAGCAGCCCGGGACAGGGGCCCTCCGGTGGAAACACCATATATTTT.

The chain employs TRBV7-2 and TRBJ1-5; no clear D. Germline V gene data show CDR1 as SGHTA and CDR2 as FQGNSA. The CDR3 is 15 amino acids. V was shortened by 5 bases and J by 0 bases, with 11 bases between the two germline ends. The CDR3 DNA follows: TGTGCCAGCAGCGAGCAATCTCATAGCAATCAGCCCCAGCATTTT. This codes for CASSEQSHSNQPQHF. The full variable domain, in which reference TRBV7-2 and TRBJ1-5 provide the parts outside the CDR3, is GAGVSQSPSNKVTEKGKDVELRCDPISGHTALYWYRQSLGQGLEFLIYFQGNSAPDKSGLPSDRFSAERTGGSVSTLTIQRTQQEDSAVYLCASSEQSHSNQPQHFGDGTRLSIL.

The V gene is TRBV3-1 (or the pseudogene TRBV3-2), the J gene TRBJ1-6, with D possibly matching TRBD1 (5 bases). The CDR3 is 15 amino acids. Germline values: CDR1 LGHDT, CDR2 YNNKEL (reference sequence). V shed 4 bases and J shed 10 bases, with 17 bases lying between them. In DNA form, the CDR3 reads TGTGCCAGCAGCCCCTTACACAAAGGGGTCTCACCCCTCCACTTT. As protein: CASSPLHKGVSPLHF.

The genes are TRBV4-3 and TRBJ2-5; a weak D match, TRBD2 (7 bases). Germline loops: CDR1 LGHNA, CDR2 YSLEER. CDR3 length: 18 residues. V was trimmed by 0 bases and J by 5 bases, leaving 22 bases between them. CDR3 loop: CASSQETGGPLLRETQYF. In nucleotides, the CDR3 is TGCGCCAGCAGCCAAGAGACGGGGGGCCCCCTGCTGAGGGAGACCCAGTACTTC.